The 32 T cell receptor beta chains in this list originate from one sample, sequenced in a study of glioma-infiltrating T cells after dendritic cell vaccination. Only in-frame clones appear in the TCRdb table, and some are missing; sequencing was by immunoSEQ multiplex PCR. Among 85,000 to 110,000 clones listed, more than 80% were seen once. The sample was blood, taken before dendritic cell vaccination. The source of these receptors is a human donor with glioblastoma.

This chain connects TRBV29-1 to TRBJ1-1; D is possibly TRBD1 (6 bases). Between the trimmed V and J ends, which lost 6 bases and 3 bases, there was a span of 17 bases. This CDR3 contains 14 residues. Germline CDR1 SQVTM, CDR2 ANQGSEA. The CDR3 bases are TGCAGCGTCCAAGGACAGCATGCGGACACTGAAGCTTTCTTT. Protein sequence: CSVQGQHADTEAFF.

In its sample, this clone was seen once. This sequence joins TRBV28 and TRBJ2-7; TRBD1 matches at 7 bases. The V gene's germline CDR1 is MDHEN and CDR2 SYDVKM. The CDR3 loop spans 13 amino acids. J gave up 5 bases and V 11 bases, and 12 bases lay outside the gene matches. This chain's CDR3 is CASTGPQGDEQYF. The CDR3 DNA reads TGTGCCTCAACGGGCCCTCAGGGGGACGAGCAGTACTTC.

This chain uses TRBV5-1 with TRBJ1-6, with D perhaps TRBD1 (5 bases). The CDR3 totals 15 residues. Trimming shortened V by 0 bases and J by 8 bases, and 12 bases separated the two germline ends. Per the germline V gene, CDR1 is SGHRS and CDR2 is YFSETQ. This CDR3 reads CASSLGDGGYSPLHF. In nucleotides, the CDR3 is TGCGCCAGCAGCTTGGGGGACGGAGGGTATTCACCCCTCCACTTT.

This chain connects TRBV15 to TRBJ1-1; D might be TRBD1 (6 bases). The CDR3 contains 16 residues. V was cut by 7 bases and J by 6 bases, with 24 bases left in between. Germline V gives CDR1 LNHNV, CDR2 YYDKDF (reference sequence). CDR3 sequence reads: CATTAIPLDRSAEAFF. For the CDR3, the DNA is TGTGCCACCACCGCCATTCCACTTGACAGGTCGGCTGAAGCTTTCTTT. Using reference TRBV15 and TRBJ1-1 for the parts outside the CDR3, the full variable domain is DAMVIQNPRYQVTQFGKPVTLSCSQTLNHNVMYWYQQKSSQAPKLLFHYYDKDFNNEADTPDNFQSRRPNTSFCFLDIRSPGLGDTAMYLCATTAIPLDRSAEAFFGQGTRLTVV.

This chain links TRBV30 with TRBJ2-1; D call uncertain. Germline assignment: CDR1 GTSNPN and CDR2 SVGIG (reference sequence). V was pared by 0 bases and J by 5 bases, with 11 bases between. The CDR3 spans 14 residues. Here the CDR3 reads CAWSVHSINNEQFF. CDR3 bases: TGTGCCTGGAGTGTCCATTCTATTAACAATGAGCAGTTCTTC.

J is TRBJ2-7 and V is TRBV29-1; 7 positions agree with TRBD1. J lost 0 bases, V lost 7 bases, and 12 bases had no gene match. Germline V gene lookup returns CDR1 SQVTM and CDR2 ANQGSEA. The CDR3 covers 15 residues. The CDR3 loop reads CSAQGGGSSSYEQYF. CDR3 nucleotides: TGCAGCGCCCAAGGGGGCGGATCCTCCTCCTACGAGCAGTACTTC.

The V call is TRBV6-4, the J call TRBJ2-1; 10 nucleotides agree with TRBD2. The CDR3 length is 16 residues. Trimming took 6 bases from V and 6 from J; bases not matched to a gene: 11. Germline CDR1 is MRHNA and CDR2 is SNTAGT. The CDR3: CASSPAGGTPPNEQFF. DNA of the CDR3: TGTGCCAGCAGCCCAGCGGGGGGGACACCTCCCAATGAGCAGTTCTTC.

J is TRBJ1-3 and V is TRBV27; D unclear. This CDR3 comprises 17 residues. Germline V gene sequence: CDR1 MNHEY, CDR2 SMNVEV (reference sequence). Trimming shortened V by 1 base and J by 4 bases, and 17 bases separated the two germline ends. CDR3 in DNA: TGTGCCAGCAGTTTATTTCGCCCGTCAGGCACGGGAAACACCATATATTTT. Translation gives CASSLFRPSGTGNTIYF.

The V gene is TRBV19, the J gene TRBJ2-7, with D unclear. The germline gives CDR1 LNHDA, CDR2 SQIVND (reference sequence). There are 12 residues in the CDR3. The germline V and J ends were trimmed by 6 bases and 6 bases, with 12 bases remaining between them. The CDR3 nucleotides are TGTGCCAGTAGCCCCATACATGGCGAGCAGTACTTC. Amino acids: CASSPIHGEQYF. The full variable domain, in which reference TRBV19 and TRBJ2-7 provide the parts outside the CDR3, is DGGITQSPKYLFRKEGQNVTLSCEQNLNHDAMYWYRQDPGQGLRLIYYSQIVNDFQKGDIAEGYSVSREKKESFPLTVTSAQKNPTAFYLCASSPIHGEQYFGPGTRLTVT.

CDR3 residues: CASSHEGRQGVVGYTF. The CDR3 bases are TGCGCCAGCAGCCATGAAGGACGACAGGGGGTCGTTGGCTACACCTTC. This chain links TRBV4-3 with TRBJ1-2; 9 bases match TRBD1. CDR3 size: 16 residues. Trimming cost V 3 bases and J 7 bases; bases outside gene matches: 12. Germline V gene lookup returns CDR1 LGHNA and CDR2 YSLEER.

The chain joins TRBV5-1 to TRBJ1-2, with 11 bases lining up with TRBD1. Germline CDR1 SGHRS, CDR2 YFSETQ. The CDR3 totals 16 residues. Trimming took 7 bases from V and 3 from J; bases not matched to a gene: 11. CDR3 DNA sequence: TGCGCCAGCGGCTACCCCCGGGACAGGGGGTACTATGGCTACACCTTC. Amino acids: CASGYPRDRGYYGYTF.

The CDR3 spells CASSSEAGDGAGETQYF. As DNA, the CDR3 is TGCGCCAGCAGCTCGGAGGCAGGGGATGGGGCGGGTGAGACCCAGTACTTC. The chain employs TRBV5-1 and TRBJ2-5, with a possible D match to TRBD1 (6 bases). The ends were cut back, 3 bases at V and 5 bases at J, with 23 bases in the middle. CDR1 is SGHRS and CDR2 is YFSETQ in the germline V gene. The CDR3 has 17 residues.

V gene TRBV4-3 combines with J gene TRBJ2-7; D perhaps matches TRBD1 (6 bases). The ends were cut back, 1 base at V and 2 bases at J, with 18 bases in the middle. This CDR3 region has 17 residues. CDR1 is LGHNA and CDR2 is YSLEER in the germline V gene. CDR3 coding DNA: TGCGCCAGCAGCCAAGCAGGGCCACAGGGTGAACCCTACGAGCAGTACTTC. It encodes CASSQAGPQGEPYEQYF.

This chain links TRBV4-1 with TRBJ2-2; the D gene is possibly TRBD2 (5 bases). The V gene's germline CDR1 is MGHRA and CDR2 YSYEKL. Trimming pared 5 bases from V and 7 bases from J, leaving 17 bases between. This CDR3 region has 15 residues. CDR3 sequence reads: CASSTPTLDNGELFF. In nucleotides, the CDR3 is TGCGCCAGCAGCACACCGACACTAGATAACGGGGAGCTGTTTTTT.

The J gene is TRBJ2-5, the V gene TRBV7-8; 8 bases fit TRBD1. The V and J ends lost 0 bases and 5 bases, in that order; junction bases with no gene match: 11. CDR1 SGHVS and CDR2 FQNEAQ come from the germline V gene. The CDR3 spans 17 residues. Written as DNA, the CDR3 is TGTGCCAGCAGCTTAGCGCGTCGACAGGGGTCCAAGGAGACCCAGTACTTC. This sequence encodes CASSLARRQGSKETQYF.

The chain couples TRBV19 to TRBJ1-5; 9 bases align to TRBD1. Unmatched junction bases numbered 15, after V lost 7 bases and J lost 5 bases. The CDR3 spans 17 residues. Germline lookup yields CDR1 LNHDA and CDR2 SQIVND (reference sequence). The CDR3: CASTGTGMGVGYQPQHF. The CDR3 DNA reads TGTGCCAGTACCGGGACAGGGATGGGTGTGGGGTATCAGCCCCAGCATTTT. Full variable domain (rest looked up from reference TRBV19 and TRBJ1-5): DGGITQSPKYLFRKEGQNVTLSCEQNLNHDAMYWYRQDPGQGLRLIYYSQIVNDFQKGDIAEGYSVSREKKESFPLTVTSAQKNPTAFYLCASTGTGMGVGYQPQHFGDGTRLSIL.

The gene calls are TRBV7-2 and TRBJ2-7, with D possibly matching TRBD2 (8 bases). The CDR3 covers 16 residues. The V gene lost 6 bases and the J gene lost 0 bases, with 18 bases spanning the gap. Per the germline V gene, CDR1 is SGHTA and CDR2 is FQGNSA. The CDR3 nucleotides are TGTGCCAGCAGTCCAGGGGGACTAGTGGGCTCCTACGAGCAGTACTTC. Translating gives CASSPGGLVGSYEQYF.

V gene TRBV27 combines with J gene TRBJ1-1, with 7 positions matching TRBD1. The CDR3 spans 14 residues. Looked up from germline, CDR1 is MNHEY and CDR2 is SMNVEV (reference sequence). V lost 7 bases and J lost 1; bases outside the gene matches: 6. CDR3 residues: CASTTGQKNTEAFF. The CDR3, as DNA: TGTGCCAGCACCACGGGACAGAAGAACACTGAAGCTTTCTTT.

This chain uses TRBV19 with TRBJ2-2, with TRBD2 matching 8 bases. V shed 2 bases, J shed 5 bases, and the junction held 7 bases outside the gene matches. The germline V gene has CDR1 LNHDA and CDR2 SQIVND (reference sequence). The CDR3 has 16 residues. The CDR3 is CASSIHGGGRTGELFF. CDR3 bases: TGTGCCAGTAGTATACATGGCGGGGGGAGGACCGGGGAGCTGTTTTTT. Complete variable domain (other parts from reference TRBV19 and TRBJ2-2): DGGITQSPKYLFRKEGQNVTLSCEQNLNHDAMYWYRQDPGQGLRLIYYSQIVNDFQKGDIAEGYSVSREKKESFPLTVTSAQKNPTAFYLCASSIHGGGRTGELFFGEGSRLTVL.

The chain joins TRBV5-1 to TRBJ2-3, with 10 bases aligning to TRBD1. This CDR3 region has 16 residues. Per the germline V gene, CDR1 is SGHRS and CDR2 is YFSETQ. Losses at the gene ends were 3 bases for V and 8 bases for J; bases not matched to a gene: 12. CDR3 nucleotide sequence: TGCGCCAGCAGCTCCGGGACAGGGGACGGCGACAGTACGCAGTATTTT. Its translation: CASSSGTGDGDSTQYF.

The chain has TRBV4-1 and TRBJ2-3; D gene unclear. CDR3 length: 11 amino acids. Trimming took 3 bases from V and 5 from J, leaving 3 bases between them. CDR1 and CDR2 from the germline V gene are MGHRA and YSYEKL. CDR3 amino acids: CASSHLDTQYF. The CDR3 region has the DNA TGCGCCAGCAGCCATCTAGATACGCAGTATTTT.

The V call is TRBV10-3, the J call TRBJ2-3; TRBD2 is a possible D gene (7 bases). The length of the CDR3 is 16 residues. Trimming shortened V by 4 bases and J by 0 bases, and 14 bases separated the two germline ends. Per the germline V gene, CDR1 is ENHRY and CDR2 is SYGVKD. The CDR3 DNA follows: TGTGCCATCAGTGGTTCGGGGGGCTTGAGCACAGATACGCAGTATTTT. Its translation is CAISGSGGLSTDTQYF.

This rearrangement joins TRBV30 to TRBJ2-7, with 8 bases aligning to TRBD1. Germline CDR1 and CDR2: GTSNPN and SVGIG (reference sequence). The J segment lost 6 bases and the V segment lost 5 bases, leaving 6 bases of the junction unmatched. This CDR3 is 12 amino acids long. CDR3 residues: CAWAPGGAEQYF. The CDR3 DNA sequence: TGTGCCTGGGCGCCAGGGGGCGCCGAGCAGTACTTC.

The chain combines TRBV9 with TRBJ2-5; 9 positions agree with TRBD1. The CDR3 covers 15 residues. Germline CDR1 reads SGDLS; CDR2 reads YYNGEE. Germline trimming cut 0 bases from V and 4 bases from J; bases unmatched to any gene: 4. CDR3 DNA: TGTGCCAGCAGCGTAGACAGGGGGCTGGGAGAGACCCAGTACTTC. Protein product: CASSVDRGLGETQYF.

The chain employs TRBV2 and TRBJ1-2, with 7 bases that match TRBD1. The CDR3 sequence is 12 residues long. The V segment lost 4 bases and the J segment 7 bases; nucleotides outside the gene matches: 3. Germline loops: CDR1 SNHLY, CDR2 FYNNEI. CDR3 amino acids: CASSGGGSGYTF. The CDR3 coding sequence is TGTGCCAGCAGTGGAGGGGGCTCTGGCTACACCTTC.

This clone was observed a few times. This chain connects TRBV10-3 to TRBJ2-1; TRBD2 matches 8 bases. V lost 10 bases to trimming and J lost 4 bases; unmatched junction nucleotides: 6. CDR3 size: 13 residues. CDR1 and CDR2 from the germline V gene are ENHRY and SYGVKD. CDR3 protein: CASTRGGYNEQFF. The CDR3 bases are TGTGCCAGCACACGGGGGGGATACAATGAGCAGTTCTTC.

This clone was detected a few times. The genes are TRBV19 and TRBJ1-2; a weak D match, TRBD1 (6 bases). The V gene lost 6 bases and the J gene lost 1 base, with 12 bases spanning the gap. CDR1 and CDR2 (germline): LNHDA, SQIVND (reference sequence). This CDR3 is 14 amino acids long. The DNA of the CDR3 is TGTGCCAGTAGCCGGACAGTGAATAACTATGGCTACACCTTC. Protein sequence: CASSRTVNNYGYTF.

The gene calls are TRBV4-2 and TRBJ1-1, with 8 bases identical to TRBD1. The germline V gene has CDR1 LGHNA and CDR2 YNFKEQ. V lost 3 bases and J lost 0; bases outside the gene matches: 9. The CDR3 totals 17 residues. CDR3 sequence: CASSQQDRGRLNTEAFF. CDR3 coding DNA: TGTGCCAGCAGCCAGCAAGACAGGGGTCGACTGAACACTGAAGCTTTCTTT.

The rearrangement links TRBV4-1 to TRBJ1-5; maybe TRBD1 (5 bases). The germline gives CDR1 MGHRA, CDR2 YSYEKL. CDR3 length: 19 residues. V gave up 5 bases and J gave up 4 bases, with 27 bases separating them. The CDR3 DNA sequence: TGCGCCAGCAGCTCACTGACAGCGGTGGCGGATGGACTAAATCAGCCCCAGCATTTT. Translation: CASSSLTAVADGLNQPQHF.

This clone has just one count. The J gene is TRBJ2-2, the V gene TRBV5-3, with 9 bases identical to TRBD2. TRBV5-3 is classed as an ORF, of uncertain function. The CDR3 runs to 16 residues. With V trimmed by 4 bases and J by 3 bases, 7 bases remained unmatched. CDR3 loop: CARSTKRGVDTGELFF. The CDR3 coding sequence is TGTGCCAGAAGCACCAAGCGGGGGGTAGACACCGGGGAGCTGTTTTTT.

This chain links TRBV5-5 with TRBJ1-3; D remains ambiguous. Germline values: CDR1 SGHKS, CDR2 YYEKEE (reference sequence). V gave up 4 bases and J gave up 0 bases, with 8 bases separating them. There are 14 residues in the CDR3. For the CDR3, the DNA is TGTGCCAGCAGCCAGGTGGGCTCTGGAAACACCATATATTTT. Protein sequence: CASSQVGSGNTIYF.

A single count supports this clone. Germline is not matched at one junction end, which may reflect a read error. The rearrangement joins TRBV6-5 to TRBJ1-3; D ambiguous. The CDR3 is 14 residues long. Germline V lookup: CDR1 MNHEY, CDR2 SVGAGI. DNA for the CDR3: TGTGCCAGCGCCTCCCTGGTCAGTCGAAACATCATATATTTT. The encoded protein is CASASLVSRNIIYF.